Listed below are T cell receptor beta chains from one sample, sequenced in a study of T cells in Graves' hyperthyroidism and ophthalmopathy. One entry per CDR3 protein results from TCRdb running MiXCR on the multiplex PCR reads. This sample has 660,000 or so distinct CDR3 sequences; around 20% occur once, and the top ten carry 34%. The sequencing sample was made of blood. The receptors were sampled from a man younger than 45 with Graves' ophthalmopathy. Each CDR3 is given with its conserved first and last residue. Size values are once, few and many counts, or a class for expanded clones, and some rows have none.

v_call	clone_size	j_call	cdr3_aa
TRBV7-3	few	TRBJ1-4	CASSSRDRGLCNEKLFF
TRBV7-2	many	TRBJ2-7	CASGLTGNTYEQYF
TRBV20-1	many	TRBJ2-7	CSARGGETYEQYF
TRBV6-1	few	TRBJ2-3	CASHSGRAADTQYF
TRBV27	many	TRBJ2-2	CASSPPFSSGRELFF
TRBV30	-	TRBJ1-5	CAWSTGGAQPQHF
TRBV27	few	TRBJ2-3	CASSFSAGSLYADTQYF
TRBV10-3	few	TRBJ1-1	CAIDGGEGARDEAFF
TRBV7-8	many	TRBJ2-5	CASSSFMDRRGETQYF
TRBV6-1	-	TRBJ1-5	CASGGGDQPQHF
TRBV5-1	few	TRBJ2-5	CASSPGTSGRRVETQYF
TRBV20-1	few	TRBJ2-1	CSAWTRLYNEQFF
TRBV14	-	TRBJ2-1	CASSQDFQGPYNEQFF
TRBV29-1	-	TRBJ2-7	CSVEDRGYEQYF
TRBV6-1	few	TRBJ2-2	CASSDMPGDGTGELFF
TRBV28	few	TRBJ1-2	CASRPPGGRGRADYGYTF
TRBV9	once	TRBJ2-6	CASSVEAGGSGANVLTF
TRBV3-1	many	TRBJ2-5	CASSPVGGRARETQYF
TRBV9	few	TRBJ2-7	CASSVASSGNYEQYF
TRBV6-2/TRBV6-3	-	TRBJ2-3	CASRKSGPQGDTQYF
TRBV20-1	-	TRBJ1-2	CSAMARTKSYGYTF
TRBV24-1	few	TRBJ2-7	CATSETGTGGEQYF
TRBV28	-	TRBJ1-2	CASSLERQRSYGYTF
TRBV7-2	many	TRBJ2-7	CASSLVPAGTSEQYF
TRBV20-1	many	TRBJ2-7	CSAIRSYEQYF
TRBV5-1	many	TRBJ2-7	CASTYGGGLEQYF
TRBV3-2	-	TRBJ2-5	CASSLRPDRSVETQYF
TRBV3-1	few	TRBJ2-3	CASSQGLAGGLTDTQYF
TRBV9	few	TRBJ1-2	CASGGIYGYTF
TRBV10-3	few	TRBJ2-3	CAISELLAGGTDTQYF
TRBV15	-	TRBJ1-4	CATSRTGGGTGEKLFF